This TCR beta chain was found in a study of post-analysis software for immune sequencing data. The germline V gene has CDR1 SQVTM and CDR2 ANQGSEA. The CDR3 spans 15 residues. With 6 bases clipped from V and 4 bases from J, the junction kept 9 bases outside the gene matches. General study results and limits: In multiple sclerosis, normalized Chao1 diversity was significantly below that of controls. The F measure placed samples prepared in the same batch into strongly shared clusters. Included in a set of roughly 5 TRBV segments more frequent in patients than controls were TRBV5-6, TRBV5-1 and TRBV20-1.

The TCR beta cDNA libraries contained unique molecular identifiers. Out of roughly 1 to 10 million T cells, a few hundred thousand cDNA molecules were generated. TCRdb reprocessed the PCR reads via MiXCR and lists one record per CDR3 protein. The sample has 650,000 to 900,000 distinct CDR3 sequences, about half seen once. Details on this clonotype: Its antigen remains unknown.

The TCR was taken from a girl between 10 and 17 years old with multiple sclerosis. The chain has TRBV29-1 and TRBJ2-5; 12 nucleotides match TRBD2. Sequenced input: blood. The CDR3, as DNA: TGCAGCGTGACGACTAGCGGGAGATTGGGAGAGACCCAGTACTTC. Its translation is CSVTTSGRLGETQYF.